This T cell receptor beta chain was sequenced during a study of shared clonotypes between healthy human individuals. Study information: Each donor had three CD4 naive, three CD4 memory, two CD8 naive and one CD8 memory plate. Study-wide results and limits: Compared with clonotypes that all four donors shared, non-shared clonotypes had lower generation probabilities. Estimated richness values were generally larger in naive subsets than in memory subsets.

CDR3 length: 15 amino acids. Germline V lookup: CDR1 SGHRS, CDR2 YFSETQ. Trimming took 4 bases from V and 0 from J, leaving 13 bases between them. The assay was immunoSEQ multiplex PCR, and TCRdb's table has in-frame clones only and misses some. Of more than 2 million clones in the sample, about 95% were seen once. Turning to this clone: Its specificity is unknown.

CD45RO negativity and positive selection for CCR7 defined naive CD8 cells, a population that excluded terminally differentiated effector memory CD45RA+ cells. The study drew its donors from healthy HIV-negative adults without recent acute infections or vaccinations. This clonotype was sampled from a man between 18 and 29 years old in good health. This rearrangement joins TRBV5-1 to TRBJ1-2; no definite D call. The sequenced sample was naive CD8+ T cells sorted from blood. The CDR3 loop reads CASSPEGGANYGYTF. CDR3 sequence (DNA): TGCGCCAGCAGCCCGGAGGGCGGCGCTAACTATGGCTACACCTTC.